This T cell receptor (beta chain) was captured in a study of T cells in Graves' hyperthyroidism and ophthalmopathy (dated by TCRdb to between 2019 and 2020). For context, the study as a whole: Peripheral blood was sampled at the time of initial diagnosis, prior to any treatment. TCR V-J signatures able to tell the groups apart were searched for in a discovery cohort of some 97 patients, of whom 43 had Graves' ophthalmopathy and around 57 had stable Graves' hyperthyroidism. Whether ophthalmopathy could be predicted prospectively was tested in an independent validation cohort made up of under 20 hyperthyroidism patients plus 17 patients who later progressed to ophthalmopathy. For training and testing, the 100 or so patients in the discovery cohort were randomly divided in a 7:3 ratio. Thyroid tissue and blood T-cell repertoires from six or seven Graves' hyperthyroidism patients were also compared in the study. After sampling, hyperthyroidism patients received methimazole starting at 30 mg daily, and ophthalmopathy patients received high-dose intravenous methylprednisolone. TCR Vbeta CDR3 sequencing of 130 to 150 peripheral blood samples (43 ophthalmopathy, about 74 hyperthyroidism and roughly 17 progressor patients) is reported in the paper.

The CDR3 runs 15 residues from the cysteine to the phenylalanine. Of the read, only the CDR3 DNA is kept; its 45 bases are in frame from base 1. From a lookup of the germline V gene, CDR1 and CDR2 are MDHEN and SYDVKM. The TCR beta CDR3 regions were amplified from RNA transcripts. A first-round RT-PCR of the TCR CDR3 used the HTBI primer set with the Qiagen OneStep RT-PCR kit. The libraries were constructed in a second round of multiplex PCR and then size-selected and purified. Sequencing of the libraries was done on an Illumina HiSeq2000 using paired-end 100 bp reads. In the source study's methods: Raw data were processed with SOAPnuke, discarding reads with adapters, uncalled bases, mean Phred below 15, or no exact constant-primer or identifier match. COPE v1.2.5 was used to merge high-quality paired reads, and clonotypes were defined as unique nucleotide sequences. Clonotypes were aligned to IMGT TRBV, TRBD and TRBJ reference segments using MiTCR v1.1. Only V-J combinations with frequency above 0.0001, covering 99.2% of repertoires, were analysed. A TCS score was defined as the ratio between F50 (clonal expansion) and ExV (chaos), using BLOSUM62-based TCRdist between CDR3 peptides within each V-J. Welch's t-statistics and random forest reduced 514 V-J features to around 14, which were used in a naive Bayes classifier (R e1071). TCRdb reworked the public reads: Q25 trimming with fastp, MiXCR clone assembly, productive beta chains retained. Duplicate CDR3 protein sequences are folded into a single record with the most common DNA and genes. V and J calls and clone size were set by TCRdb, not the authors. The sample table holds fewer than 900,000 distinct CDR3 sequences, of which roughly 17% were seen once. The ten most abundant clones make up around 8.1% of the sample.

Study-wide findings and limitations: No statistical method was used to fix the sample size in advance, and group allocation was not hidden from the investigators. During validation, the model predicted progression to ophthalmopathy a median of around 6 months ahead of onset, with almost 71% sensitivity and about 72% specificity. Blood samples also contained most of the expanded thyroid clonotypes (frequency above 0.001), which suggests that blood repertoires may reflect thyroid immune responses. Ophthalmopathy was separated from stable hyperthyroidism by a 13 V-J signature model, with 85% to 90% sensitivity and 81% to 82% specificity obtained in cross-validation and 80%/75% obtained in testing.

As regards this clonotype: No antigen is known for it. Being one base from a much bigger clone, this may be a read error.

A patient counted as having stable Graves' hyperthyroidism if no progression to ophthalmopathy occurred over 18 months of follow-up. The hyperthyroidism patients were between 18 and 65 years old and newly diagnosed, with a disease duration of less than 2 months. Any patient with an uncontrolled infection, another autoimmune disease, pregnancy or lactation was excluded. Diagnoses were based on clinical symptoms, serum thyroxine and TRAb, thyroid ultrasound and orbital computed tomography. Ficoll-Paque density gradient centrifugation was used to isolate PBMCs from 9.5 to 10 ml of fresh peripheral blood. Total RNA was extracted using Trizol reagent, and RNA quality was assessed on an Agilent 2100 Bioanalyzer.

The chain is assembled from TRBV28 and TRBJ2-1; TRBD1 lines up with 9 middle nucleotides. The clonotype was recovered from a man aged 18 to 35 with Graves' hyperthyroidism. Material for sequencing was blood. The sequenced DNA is TGTGCCAGCAGATCCGGGACAGGGATTTACAATAAGCAGTTCTTC. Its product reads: CASRSGTGIYNKQFF. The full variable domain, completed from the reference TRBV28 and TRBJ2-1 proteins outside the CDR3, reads DVKVTQSSRYLVKRTGEKVFLECVQDMDHENMFWYRQDPGLGLRLIYFSYDVKMKEKGDIPEGYSVSREKKERFSLILESASTNQTSMYLCASRSGTGIYNKQFFGPGTRLTVL.